This is a list of T cell receptor beta chains from one sample in a study of cytomegalovirus exposure and HLA in healthy donors. Repertoires were generated with immunoSEQ multiplex PCR, while TCRdb's copy carries only in-frame clones and drops some. The table shows roughly 180,000 clones, with approximately 84% occurring only once. Material for sequencing was PBMCs. These receptors were obtained from a woman aged 45-60 years in good health and CMV-seropositive. Each CDR3 is given with its conserved first and last residue. The order of the fields is clone size, V gene, J gene, D gene, CDR3 DNA, CDR3 protein. D genes are given only for firm matches. Not all rows give a size; the values are once, few, many and, for expanded clones, a class.

-	TRBV20-1	TRBJ2-1	-	TGCAGTGCGAGCGGTACCAATGAGCAGTTCTTC	CSASGTNEQFF
few	TRBV19	TRBJ2-7	TRBD2	TGTGCCAGTAGTGCGGGAGGCTCCTACGAGCAGTACTTC	CASSAGGSYEQYF
-	TRBV7-8	TRBJ2-7	-	TGTGCCAGCAGCGAACCGGACTCAACCCTCTACGAGCAGTACTTC	CASSEPDSTLYEQYF
-	TRBV25-1	TRBJ1-3	-	TGTGCCAGCAGATCAGGGGCTGGAAACACCATATATTTT	CASRSGAGNTIYF
-	TRBV28	TRBJ2-3	TRBD2	TGTGCCAGCAGTTTACTACGTCTAGCGGGAGCCCCCGGTACGCAGTATTTT	CASSLLRLAGAPGTQYF
-	TRBV11-2	TRBJ2-1	-	TGTGCCAGCAGCGATGTAAGAGGTAGCTCCTACAATGAGCAGTTCTTC	CASSDVRGSSYNEQFF
-	TRBV4-1	TRBJ2-3	-	TGCGCCAGCAGCCAAGTCCCTTGGGCGGGGTTGGGCACAGATACGCAGTATTTT	CASSQVPWAGLGTDTQYF
-	TRBV9	TRBJ2-3	-	TGTGCCAGCAGCGGGCTAGTTGGCCCAGATACGCAGTATTTT	CASSGLVGPDTQYF
-	TRBV7-2	TRBJ2-2	-	TGTGCCAGCAGCCGGCGGGTCCTCATACGGACCGGGGAGCTGTTTTTT	CASSRRVLIRTGELFF
-	TRBV4-1	TRBJ2-2	TRBD2	TGCGCCAGCAGCCAAGAACGAGCGGGAACCGGGGAGCTGTTTTTT	CASSQERAGTGELFF
-	TRBV30	TRBJ2-7	TRBD2	TGTGCCTGGACGAGCGGGGGCGGGGGGTACGAGCAGTACTTC	CAWTSGGGGYEQYF
-	TRBV29-1	TRBJ1-1	-	TGCAGCTTTGGGTGGGGGGGGACTGAAGCTTTCTTT	CSFGWGGTEAFF
-	TRBV28	TRBJ2-3	TRBD2	TGTGCCAGCAGTTCCACCAATATGGGTTCCGGGACTAGAGGGGTTTTT	CASSSTNMGSGTRGVF
many	TRBV5-1	TRBJ2-1	-	TGCGCCAGCAGTTTTAGCGGCTCGAGCTCCTACAATGAGCAGTTCTTC	CASSFSGSSSYNEQFF
-	TRBV6-5	TRBJ2-6	-	TGTGCCAGCAGTTACTCTCCCTTCTCTGGGGCCAACGTCCTGACTTTC	CASSYSPFSGANVLTF
-	TRBV5-4	TRBJ2-3	-	TGTGCCAGCAGCTCGATACAGGGAAACACAGATACGCAGTATTTT	CASSSIQGNTDTQYF
-	TRBV30	TRBJ2-5	TRBD2	TGTGCCACCTCGGGAGGGGAGACCCAGTACTTC	CATSGGETQYF
-	TRBV7-2	TRBJ2-2	TRBD2	TGTGCCAGCAGCTTATCGGGAGGGGCGAACACCGGGGAGCTGTTTTTT	CASSLSGGANTGELFF
-	TRBV9	TRBJ2-1	-	TGTGCCAGCAGTGGGCCAACCTACAATGAGCAGTTCTTC	CASSGPTYNEQFF
-	TRBV27	TRBJ1-2	TRBD1	TGTGCCAGCAGTCCCTATGGACAGGGTGAAGGGGGCGTGGGCTACACCTTC	CASSPYGQGEGGVGYTF
-	TRBV19	TRBJ1-2	-	TGTGCCAGTAGTAAACCCCGCGGACAAAACTATGGCTACACCTTC	CASSKPRGQNYGYTF
-	TRBV7-9	TRBJ2-1	-	TGTGCCAGCAGCCCCGGGAGATTCTCCTACAATGAGCAGTTCTTC	CASSPGRFSYNEQFF